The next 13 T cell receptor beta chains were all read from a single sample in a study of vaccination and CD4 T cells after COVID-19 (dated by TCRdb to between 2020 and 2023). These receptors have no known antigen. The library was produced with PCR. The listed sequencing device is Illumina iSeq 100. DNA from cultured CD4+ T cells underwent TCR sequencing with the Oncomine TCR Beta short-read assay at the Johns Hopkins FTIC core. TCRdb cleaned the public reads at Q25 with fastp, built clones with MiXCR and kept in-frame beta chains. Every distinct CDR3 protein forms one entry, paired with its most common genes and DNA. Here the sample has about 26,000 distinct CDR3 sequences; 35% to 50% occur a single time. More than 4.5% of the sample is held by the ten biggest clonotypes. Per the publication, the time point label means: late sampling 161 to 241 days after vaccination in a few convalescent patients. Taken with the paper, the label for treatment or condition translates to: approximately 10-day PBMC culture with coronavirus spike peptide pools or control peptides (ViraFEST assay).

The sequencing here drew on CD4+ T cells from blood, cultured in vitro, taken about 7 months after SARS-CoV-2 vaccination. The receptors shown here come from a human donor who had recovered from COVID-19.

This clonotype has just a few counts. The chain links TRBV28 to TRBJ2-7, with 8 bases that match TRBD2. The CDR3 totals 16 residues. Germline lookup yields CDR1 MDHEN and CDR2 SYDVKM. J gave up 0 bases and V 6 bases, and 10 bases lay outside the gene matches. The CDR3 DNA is TGTGCCAGCAGCACGACTGAACTAGCGGCCTCCTACGAGCAGTACTTC. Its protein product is CASSTTELAASYEQYF. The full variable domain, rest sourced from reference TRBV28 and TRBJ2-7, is DVKVTQSSRYLVKRTGEKVFLECVQDMDHENMFWYRQDPGLGLRLIYFSYDVKMKEKGDIPEGYSVSREKKERFSLILESASTNQTSMYLCASSTTELAASYEQYFGPGTRLTVT.

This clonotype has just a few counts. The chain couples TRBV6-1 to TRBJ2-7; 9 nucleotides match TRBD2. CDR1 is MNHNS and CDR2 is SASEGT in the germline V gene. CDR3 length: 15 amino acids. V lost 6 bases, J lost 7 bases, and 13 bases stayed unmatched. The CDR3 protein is CASSVSGSPRGEQYF. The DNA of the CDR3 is TGTGCCAGCAGCGTTAGCGGGAGCCCAAGGGGAGAGCAGTACTTC.

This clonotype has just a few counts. CDR3 coding DNA: TGTGCCAGCACCCGAGTAGCGGGAGCAGATACGCAGTATTTT. It specifies CASTRVAGADTQYF. The chain has TRBV6-2 or TRBV6-3 and TRBJ2-3; 9 bases fit TRBD2. CDR3 size: 14 residues. Germline V CDR1 and CDR2: MNHEY, SVGEGT. With V trimmed by 7 bases and J by 4 bases, 6 bases remained unmatched.

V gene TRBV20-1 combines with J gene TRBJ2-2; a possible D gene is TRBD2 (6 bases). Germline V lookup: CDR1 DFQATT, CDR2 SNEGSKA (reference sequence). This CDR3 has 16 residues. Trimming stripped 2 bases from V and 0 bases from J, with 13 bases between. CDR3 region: CSARPATSPNTGELFF. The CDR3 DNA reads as TGCAGTGCTAGACCAGCGACTAGTCCGAACACCGGGGAGCTGTTTTTT.

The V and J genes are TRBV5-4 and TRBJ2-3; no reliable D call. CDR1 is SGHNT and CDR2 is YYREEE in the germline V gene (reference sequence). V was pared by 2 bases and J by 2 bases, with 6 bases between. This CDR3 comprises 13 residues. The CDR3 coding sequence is TGTGCCAGCAGCTTCCCCTTCACAGATACGCAGTATTTT. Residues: CASSFPFTDTQYF.

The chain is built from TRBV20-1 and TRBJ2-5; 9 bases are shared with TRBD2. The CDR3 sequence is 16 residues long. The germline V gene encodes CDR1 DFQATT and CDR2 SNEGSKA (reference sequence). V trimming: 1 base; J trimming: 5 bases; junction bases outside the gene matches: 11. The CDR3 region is CSARGPVLAGMETQYF. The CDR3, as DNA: TGCAGTGCTAGAGGTCCCGTTCTAGCGGGAATGGAGACCCAGTACTTC.

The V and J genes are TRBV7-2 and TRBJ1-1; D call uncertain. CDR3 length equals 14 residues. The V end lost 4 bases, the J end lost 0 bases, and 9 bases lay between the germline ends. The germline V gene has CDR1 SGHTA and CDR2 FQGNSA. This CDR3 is CASSSVGMNTEAFF. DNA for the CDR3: TGTGCCAGCAGCTCCGTAGGCATGAACACTGAAGCTTTCTTT.

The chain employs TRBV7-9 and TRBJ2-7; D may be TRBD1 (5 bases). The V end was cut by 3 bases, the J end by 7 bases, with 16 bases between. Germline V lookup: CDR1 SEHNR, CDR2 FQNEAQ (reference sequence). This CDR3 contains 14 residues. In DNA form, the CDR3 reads TGTGCCAGCAGCTTGCAGGGTGGAATCGGGGAGCAGTACTTC. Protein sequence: CASSLQGGIGEQYF.

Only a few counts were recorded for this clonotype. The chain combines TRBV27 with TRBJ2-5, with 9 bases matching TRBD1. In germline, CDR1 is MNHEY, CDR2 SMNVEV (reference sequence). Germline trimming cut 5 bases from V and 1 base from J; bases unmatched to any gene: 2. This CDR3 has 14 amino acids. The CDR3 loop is CASSQTGGQETQYF. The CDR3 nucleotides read TGTGCCAGCAGTCAGACAGGGGGCCAAGAGACCCAGTACTTC.

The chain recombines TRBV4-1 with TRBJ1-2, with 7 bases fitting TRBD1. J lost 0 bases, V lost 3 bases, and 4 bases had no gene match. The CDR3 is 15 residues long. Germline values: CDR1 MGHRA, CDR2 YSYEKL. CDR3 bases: TGCGCCAGCAGCCAGCCGGGGACAGCTAACTATGGCTACACCTTC. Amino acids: CASSQPGTANYGYTF.

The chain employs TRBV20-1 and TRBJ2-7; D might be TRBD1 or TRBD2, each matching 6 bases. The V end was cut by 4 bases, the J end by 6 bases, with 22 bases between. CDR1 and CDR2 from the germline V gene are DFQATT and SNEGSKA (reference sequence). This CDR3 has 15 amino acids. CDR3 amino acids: CSANDRRAEYGEQYF. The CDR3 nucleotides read TGCAGTGCTAATGACAGGAGGGCCGAATACGGCGAGCAGTACTTC.

In DNA, the CDR3 is TGTGCCAGCAGTGACTCAGAAGGGGTGACAGATACGCAGTATTTT. This gives the protein CASSDSEGVTDTQYF. The gene calls are TRBV6-4 and TRBJ2-3; a possible D gene is TRBD1 (5 bases). This CDR3 comprises 15 residues. Deletions cut 0 bases from V and 3 bases from J, with 10 bases between. Germline CDR1 is MRHNA and CDR2 is SNTAGT.

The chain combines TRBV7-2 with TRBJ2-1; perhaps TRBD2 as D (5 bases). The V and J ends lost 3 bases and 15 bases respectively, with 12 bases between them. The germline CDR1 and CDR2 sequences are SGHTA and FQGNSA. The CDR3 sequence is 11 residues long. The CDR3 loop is CASSFSDAVFF. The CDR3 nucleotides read TGTGCCAGCAGCTTTAGCGACGCCGTGTTCTTC.